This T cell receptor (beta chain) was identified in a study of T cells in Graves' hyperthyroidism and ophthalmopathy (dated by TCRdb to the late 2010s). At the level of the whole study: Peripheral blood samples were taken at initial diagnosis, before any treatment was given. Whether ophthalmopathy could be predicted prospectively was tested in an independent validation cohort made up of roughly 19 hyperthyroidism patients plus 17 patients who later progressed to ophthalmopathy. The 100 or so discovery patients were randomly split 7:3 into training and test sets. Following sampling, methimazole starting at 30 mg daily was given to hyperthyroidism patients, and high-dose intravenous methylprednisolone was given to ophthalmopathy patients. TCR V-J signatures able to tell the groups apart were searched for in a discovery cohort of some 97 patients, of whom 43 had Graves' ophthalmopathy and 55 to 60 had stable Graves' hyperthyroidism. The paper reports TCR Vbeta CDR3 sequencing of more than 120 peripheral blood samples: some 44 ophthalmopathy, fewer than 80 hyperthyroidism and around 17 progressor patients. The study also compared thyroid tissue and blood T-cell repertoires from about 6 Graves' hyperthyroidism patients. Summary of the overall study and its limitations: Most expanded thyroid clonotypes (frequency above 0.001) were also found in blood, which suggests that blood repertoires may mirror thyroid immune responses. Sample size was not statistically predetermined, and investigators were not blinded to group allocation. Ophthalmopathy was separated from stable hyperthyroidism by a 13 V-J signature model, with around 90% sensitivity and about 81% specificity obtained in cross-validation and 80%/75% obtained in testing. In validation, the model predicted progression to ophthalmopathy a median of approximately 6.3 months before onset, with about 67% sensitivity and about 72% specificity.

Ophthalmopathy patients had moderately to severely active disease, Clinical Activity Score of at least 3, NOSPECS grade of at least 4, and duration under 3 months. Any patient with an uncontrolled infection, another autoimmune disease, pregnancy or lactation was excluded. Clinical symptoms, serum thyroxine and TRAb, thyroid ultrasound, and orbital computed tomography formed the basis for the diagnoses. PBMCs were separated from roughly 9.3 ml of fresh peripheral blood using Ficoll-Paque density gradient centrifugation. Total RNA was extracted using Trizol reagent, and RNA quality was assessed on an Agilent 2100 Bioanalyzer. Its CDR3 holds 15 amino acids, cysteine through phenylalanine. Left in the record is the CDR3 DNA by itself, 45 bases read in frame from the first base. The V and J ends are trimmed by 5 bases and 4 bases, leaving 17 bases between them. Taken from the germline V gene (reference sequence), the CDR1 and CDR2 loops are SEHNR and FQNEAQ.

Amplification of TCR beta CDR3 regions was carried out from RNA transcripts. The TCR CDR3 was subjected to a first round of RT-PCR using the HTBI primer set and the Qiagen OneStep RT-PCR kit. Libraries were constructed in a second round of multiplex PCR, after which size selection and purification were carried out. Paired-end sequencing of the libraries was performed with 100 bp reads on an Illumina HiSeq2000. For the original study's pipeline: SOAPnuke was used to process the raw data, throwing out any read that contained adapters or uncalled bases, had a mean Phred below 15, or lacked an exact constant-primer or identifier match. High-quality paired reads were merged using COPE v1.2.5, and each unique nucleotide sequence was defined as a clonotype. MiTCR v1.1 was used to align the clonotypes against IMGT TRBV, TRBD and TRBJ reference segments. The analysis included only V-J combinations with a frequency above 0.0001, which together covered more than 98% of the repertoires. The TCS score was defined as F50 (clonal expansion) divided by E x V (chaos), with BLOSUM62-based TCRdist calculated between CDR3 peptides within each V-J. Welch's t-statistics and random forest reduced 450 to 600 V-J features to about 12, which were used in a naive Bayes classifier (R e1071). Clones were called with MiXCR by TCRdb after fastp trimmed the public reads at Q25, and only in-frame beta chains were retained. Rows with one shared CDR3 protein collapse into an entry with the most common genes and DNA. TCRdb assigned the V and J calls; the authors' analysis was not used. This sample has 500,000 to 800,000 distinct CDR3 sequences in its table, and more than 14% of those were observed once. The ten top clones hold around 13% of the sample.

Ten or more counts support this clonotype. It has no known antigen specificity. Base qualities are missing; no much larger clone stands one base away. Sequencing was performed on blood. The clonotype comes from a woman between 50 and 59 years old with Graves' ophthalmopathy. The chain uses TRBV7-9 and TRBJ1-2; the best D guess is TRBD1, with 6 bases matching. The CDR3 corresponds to CASSRTSAGAYGYTF. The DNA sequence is TGTGCCAGCAGCCGCACCTCAGCAGGGGCCTATGGCTACACCTTC.